This TCR beta chain originates from a study of cytomegalovirus exposure and HLA in healthy donors. With 60 Vbeta and 13 Jbeta primers, the PCR was carried out. Methods used by the authors: A later analysis counted 70 million to 85 million unique TCR beta chains, some 11 million shared. Some clones are missing from TCRdb's copy, which holds only in-frame ones; the method was immunoSEQ multiplex PCR. For V, J and clone size, that table is used; D and trimming come from the DNA. The sample has 130,000 or so clones; about three quarters are singletons. For this clone: Its antigen is unknown.

Notes on the study in general: A previous analysis found most TCR beta V segments productive roughly 87% or roughly 30% of the time. It was likely that a cluster of highly shared sequence variants was a sequencing artifact. Cytomegalovirus-associated TCR beta chains were listed, numbering around 150.

This clonotype was sampled from a woman under 30 in good health and CMV-seronegative. Material for sequencing was PBMCs.

Written as DNA, the CDR3 is TGCACCACTAGGGGGGGCGGCACAGATACGCAGTATTTT. It codes for CTTRGGGTDTQYF. The genes are TRBV29-1 and TRBJ2-3; D might be TRBD2 (7 bases). The CDR3 is 13 residues long. The germline gives CDR1 SQVTM, CDR2 ANQGSEA.